The rows below give T cell receptor beta chains drawn from one sample of a study of T cells after yellow fever vaccination. TCRdb independently ran MiXCR on the 5' RACE reads; one entry per CDR3 protein. This table has about 500,000 distinct CDR3 sequences, around a sixth appearing once. Sequencing used PBMCs, obtained 5 to 6 days after the first yellow fever vaccination. The receptors shown here come from a man between 18 and 35 years old who received the YFV17D yellow fever vaccine. Each CDR3 is given with its conserved first and last residue. The order of the fields is D gene, V gene, J gene, CDR3 protein. The D gene is left open where the match is weak.

d_gene: -
v_gene: TRBV7-2
j_gene: TRBJ1-1
CDR3aa: CASSFLAGTAEAFF

d_gene: TRBD2
v_gene: TRBV7-3
j_gene: TRBJ2-2
CDR3aa: CASSLKAGGTWAGELFF

d_gene: -
v_gene: TRBV3-1
j_gene: TRBJ2-7
CDR3aa: CASSQDGGFPYEQYF

d_gene: -
v_gene: TRBV12-3/TRBV12-4
j_gene: TRBJ2-7
CDR3aa: CASSWGRLEQYF

d_gene: -
v_gene: TRBV6-4
j_gene: TRBJ1-1
CDR3aa: CASRNQGGTEAFF

d_gene: -
v_gene: TRBV5-1
j_gene: TRBJ2-5
CDR3aa: CASSLIGPTQETQYF

d_gene: TRBD2
v_gene: TRBV20-1
j_gene: TRBJ2-3
CDR3aa: CSARDVQRGTDTQYF

d_gene: -
v_gene: TRBV18
j_gene: TRBJ2-3
CDR3aa: CASSPQGRGPDTQYF

d_gene: -
v_gene: TRBV28
j_gene: TRBJ2-5
CDR3aa: CASSATGRLQETQYF

d_gene: -
v_gene: TRBV28
j_gene: TRBJ1-4
CDR3aa: CAAGGGEKLFF

d_gene: -
v_gene: TRBV6-5
j_gene: TRBJ1-2
CDR3aa: CASSLQGFGYTF

d_gene: -
v_gene: TRBV11-2
j_gene: TRBJ1-5
CDR3aa: CASSLVPYGEPQHF

d_gene: TRBD2
v_gene: TRBV6-2/TRBV6-3
j_gene: TRBJ2-4
CDR3aa: CASRPGLVGAKNIQYF

d_gene: -
v_gene: TRBV3-1
j_gene: TRBJ1-5
CDR3aa: CASGANQPQHF

d_gene: -
v_gene: TRBV6-2/TRBV6-3
j_gene: TRBJ1-6
CDR3aa: CASSYRREESPLHF

d_gene: -
v_gene: TRBV5-1
j_gene: TRBJ2-7
CDR3aa: CASSPVGTGGLAVYEQYF

d_gene: -
v_gene: TRBV7-6
j_gene: TRBJ2-3
CDR3aa: CASTAGSQGDTQYF

d_gene: -
v_gene: TRBV5-1
j_gene: TRBJ2-1
CDR3aa: CASSVNNEQFF

d_gene: -
v_gene: TRBV25-1
j_gene: TRBJ2-3
CDR3aa: CASSEYGNPTDTQYF

d_gene: -
v_gene: TRBV28
j_gene: TRBJ1-2
CDR3aa: CARGTPGPNYGYTF

d_gene: -
v_gene: TRBV5-4
j_gene: TRBJ1-1
CDR3aa: CASSSLVGENTEAFF

d_gene: -
v_gene: TRBV7-2
j_gene: TRBJ2-3
CDR3aa: CATTSPFRTDTQYF

d_gene: -
v_gene: TRBV5-5
j_gene: TRBJ2-7
CDR3aa: CASSLVSSNEQYF

d_gene: -
v_gene: TRBV20-1
j_gene: TRBJ1-2
CDR3aa: CSGWGAMNYGYTF

d_gene: -
v_gene: TRBV24-1
j_gene: TRBJ2-5
CDR3aa: CATSDDSPRSGAIYETQYF

d_gene: -
v_gene: TRBV7-8
j_gene: TRBJ2-1
CDR3aa: CASSLPRQAYNEQFF

d_gene: -
v_gene: TRBV12-3/TRBV12-4
j_gene: TRBJ2-3
CDR3aa: CASSLAGGPLDTQYF

d_gene: -
v_gene: TRBV29-1
j_gene: TRBJ2-5
CDR3aa: CSGDYDPQYF

d_gene: TRBD1
v_gene: TRBV12-3/TRBV12-4
j_gene: TRBJ2-5
CDR3aa: CASSSGQGRRETQYF

d_gene: -
v_gene: TRBV5-8
j_gene: TRBJ1-1
CDR3aa: CASSLVFVGRADAFF

d_gene: -
v_gene: TRBV9
j_gene: TRBJ1-2
CDR3aa: CASSPSQQSYGYTF

d_gene: -
v_gene: TRBV21-1
j_gene: TRBJ2-2
CDR3aa: CASSIGDRGRPGELFF

d_gene: -
v_gene: TRBV28
j_gene: TRBJ1-3
CDR3aa: CASSQGFSGNTIYF

d_gene: -
v_gene: TRBV4-1
j_gene: TRBJ2-4
CDR3aa: CASSQESGRNIQYF

d_gene: TRBD1
v_gene: TRBV5-5
j_gene: TRBJ1-2
CDR3aa: CASSFPTGNYGYTF

d_gene: -
v_gene: TRBV9
j_gene: TRBJ1-6
CDR3aa: CASSVDGTTNSPLHF

d_gene: -
v_gene: TRBV6-5
j_gene: TRBJ1-1
CDR3aa: CASSYGTPRGTEAFF

d_gene: -
v_gene: TRBV7-9
j_gene: TRBJ2-3
CDR3aa: CAVDADSSTDTQYF

d_gene: -
v_gene: TRBV28
j_gene: TRBJ1-1
CDR3aa: CASRQKGVMAFF

d_gene: -
v_gene: TRBV6-2/TRBV6-3
j_gene: TRBJ1-5
CDR3aa: CASSYSRGGGNQPQHF

d_gene: TRBD1
v_gene: TRBV29-1
j_gene: TRBJ1-1
CDR3aa: CSVSQGARARAFF

d_gene: TRBD1
v_gene: TRBV6-1
j_gene: TRBJ2-5
CDR3aa: CASTDPGQGPETQYF

d_gene: TRBD1
v_gene: TRBV6-1
j_gene: TRBJ2-5
CDR3aa: CASSLSAHDRDETQYF

d_gene: -
v_gene: TRBV5-5
j_gene: TRBJ1-5
CDR3aa: CASSLTLGGGSNQPQHF

d_gene: -
v_gene: TRBV19
j_gene: TRBJ2-1
CDR3aa: CASCLRGTNEQFF

d_gene: TRBD1
v_gene: TRBV28
j_gene: TRBJ1-2
CDR3aa: CASSPSKQGRAGYGYTF

d_gene: -
v_gene: TRBV20-1
j_gene: TRBJ1-2
CDR3aa: CSASLPGAGGYTF

d_gene: TRBD2
v_gene: TRBV6-2/TRBV6-3
j_gene: TRBJ2-5
CDR3aa: CASRRFSGVQETQYF

d_gene: TRBD1
v_gene: TRBV7-2
j_gene: TRBJ2-2
CDR3aa: CASSPQDRGNTGELFF

d_gene: -
v_gene: TRBV6-1
j_gene: TRBJ2-2
CDR3aa: CASSPLGGITGELFF

d_gene: TRBD1
v_gene: TRBV25-1
j_gene: TRBJ1-2
CDR3aa: CASMTGVSGYTF

d_gene: -
v_gene: TRBV7-9
j_gene: TRBJ2-4
CDR3aa: CASSSGYGLGNIQYF

d_gene: -
v_gene: TRBV20-1
j_gene: TRBJ2-1
CDR3aa: CSARIPGPHYNEQFF

d_gene: TRBD2
v_gene: TRBV7-2
j_gene: TRBJ2-5
CDR3aa: CASSLGSGTSGGTQYF

d_gene: -
v_gene: TRBV24-1
j_gene: TRBJ2-2
CDR3aa: CATRRTGELFF

d_gene: -
v_gene: TRBV14
j_gene: TRBJ2-3
CDR3aa: CASSQDHLSDTQYF

d_gene: -
v_gene: TRBV9
j_gene: TRBJ2-2
CDR3aa: CASRPGQGLGTGELFF

d_gene: -
v_gene: TRBV12-3/TRBV12-4
j_gene: TRBJ2-1
CDR3aa: CASSQIRSYNEQFF

d_gene: TRBD2
v_gene: TRBV29-1
j_gene: TRBJ2-3
CDR3aa: CSARRTSGGGDTQYF